The text below deals with one T cell receptor beta chain. Its antigen remains unknown. TCRdb ran MiXCR on the 5' RACE reads and lists one entry per CDR3 protein. The sample carries 560,000 or so distinct CDR3 sequences, roughly 17% recorded once. This record belongs to a study of T-cell memory formation after mild COVID-19. Study-level findings and limits: Unconfirmed was the SARS-CoV-2 specificity of second-wave clones that peaked on day 37.

The TCR was taken from an adult woman who had mild COVID-19 (a few samples of this study predate the infection). Cell type and time point are not known. The sample comprised PBMCs or a T cell subset sorted from them (not recorded which).

CDR3 in amino acids: CAWSRDRQETQYF. CDR3 nucleotide sequence: TGTGCCTGGAGTAGGGACCGCCAAGAGACCCAGTACTTC. The V call is TRBV30, the J call TRBJ2-5; the D call may be TRBD1 or TRBD2 (5 bases each). The CDR3 extends over 13 amino acids. CDR1 is GTSNPN, CDR2 SVGIG, per germline (reference sequence). The V end lost 2 bases, the J end lost 1 base, and 8 bases lay between the germline ends.